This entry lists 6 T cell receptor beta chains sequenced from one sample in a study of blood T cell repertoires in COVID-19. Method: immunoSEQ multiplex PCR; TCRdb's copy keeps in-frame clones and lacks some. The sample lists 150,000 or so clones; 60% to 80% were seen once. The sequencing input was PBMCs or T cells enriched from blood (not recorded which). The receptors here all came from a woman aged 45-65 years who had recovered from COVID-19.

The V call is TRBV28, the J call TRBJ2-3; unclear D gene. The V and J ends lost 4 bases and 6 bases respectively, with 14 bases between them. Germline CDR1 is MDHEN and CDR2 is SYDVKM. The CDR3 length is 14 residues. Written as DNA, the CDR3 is TGTGCCAGCAGTTCCAGGTTCCGTAAGGATACGCAGTATTTT. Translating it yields CASSSRFRKDTQYF.

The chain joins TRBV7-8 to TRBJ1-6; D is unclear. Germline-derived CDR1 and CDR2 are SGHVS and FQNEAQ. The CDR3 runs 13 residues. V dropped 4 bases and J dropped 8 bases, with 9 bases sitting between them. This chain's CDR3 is CASSSEADSPLHF. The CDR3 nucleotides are TGTGCCAGCAGCTCCGAGGCCGATTCACCCCTCCACTTT.

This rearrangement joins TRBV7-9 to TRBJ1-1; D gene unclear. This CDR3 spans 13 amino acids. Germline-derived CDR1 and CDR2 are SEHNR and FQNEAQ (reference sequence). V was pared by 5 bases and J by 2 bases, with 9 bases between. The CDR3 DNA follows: TGTGCCAGCAGCCCGGAACTAAACACTGAAGCTTTCTTT. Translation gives CASSPELNTEAFF.

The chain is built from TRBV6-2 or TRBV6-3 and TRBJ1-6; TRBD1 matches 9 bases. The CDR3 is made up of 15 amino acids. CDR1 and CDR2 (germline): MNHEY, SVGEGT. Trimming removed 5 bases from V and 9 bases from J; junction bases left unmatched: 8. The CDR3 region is CASSPGTGGSSPLHF. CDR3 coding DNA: TGTGCCAGCAGTCCGGGAACAGGGGGCAGTTCACCCCTCCACTTT.

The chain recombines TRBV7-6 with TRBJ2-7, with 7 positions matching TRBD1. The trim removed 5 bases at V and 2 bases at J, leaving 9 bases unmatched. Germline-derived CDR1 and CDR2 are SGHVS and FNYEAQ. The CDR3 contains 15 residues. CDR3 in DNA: TGTGCCAGCAGCCCCGTAGGGACAGAGACCTACGAGCAGTACTTC. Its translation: CASSPVGTETYEQYF.

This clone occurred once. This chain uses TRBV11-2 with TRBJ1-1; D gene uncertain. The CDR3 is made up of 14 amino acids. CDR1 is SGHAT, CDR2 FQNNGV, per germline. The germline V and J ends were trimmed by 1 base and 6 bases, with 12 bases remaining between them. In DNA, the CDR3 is TGTGCCAGCAGCTTAGCAATGCCGGGAGCTGAAGCTTTCTTT. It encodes CASSLAMPGAEAFF.